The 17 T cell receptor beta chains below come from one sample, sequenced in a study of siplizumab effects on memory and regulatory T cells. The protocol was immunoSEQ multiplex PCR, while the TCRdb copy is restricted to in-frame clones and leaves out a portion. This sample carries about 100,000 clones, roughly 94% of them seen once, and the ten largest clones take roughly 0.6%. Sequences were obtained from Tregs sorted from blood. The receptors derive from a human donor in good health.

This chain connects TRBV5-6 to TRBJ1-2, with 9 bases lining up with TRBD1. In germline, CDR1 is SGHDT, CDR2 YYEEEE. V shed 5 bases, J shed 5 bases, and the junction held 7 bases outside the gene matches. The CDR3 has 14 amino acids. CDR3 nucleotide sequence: TGTGCCAGCAGTCCGGACAGGGGAGGATATGGCTACACCTTC. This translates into CASSPDRGGYGYTF. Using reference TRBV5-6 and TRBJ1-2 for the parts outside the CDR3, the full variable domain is DAGVTQSPTHLIKTRGQQVTLRCSPKSGHDTVSWYQQALGQGPQFIFQYYEEEERQRGNFPDRFSGHQFPNYSSELNVNALLLGDSALYLCASSPDRGGYGYTFGSGTRLTVV.

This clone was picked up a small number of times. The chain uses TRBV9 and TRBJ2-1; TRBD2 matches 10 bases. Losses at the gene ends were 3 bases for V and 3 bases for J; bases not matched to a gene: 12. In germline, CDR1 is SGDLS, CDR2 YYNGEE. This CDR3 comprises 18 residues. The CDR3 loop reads CASSEASGSGRHYNEQFF. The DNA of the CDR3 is TGTGCCAGCAGCGAGGCATCGGGTAGCGGGAGGCACTACAATGAGCAGTTCTTC. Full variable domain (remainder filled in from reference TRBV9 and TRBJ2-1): DSGVTQTPKHLITATGQRVTLRCSPRSGDLSVYWYQQSLDQGLQFLIQYYNGEERAKGNILERFSAQQFPDLHSELNLSSLELGDSALYFCASSEASGSGRHYNEQFFGPGTRLTVL.

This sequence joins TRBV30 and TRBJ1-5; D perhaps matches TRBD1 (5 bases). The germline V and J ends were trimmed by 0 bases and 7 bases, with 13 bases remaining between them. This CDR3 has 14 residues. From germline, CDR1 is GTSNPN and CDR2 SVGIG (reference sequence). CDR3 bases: TGTGCCTGGAGTGTACGTTGGGGGGACCAGCCCCAGCATTTT. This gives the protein CAWSVRWGDQPQHF. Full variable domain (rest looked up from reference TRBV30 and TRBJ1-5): SQTIHQWPATLVQPVGSPLSLECTVEGTSNPNLYWYRQAAGRGLQLLFYSVGIGQISSEVPQNLSASRPQDRQFILSSKKLLLSDSGFYLCAWSVRWGDQPQHFGDGTRLSIL.

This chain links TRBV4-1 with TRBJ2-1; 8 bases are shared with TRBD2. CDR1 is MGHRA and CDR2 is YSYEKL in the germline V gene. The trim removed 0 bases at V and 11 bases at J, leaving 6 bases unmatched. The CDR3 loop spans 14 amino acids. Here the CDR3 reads CASSQDPSGPKQFF. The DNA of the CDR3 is TGCGCCAGCAGCCAAGATCCTAGCGGGCCAAAGCAGTTCTTC.

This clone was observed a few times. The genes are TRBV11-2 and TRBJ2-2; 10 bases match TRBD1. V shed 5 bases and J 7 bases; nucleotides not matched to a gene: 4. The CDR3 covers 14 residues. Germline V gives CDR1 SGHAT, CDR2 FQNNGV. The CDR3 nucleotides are TGTGCCAGCAGCCGGACAGGGGGGAGCGGGGAGCTGTTTTTT. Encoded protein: CASSRTGGSGELFF.

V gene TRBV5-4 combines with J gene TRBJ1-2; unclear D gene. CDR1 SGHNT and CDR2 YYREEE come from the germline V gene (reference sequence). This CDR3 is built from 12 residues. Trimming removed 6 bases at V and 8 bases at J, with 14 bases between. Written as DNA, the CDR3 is TGTGCCAGCAAGGGTCCCTCCGGCGGCTACACCTTC. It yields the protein CASKGPSGGYTF.

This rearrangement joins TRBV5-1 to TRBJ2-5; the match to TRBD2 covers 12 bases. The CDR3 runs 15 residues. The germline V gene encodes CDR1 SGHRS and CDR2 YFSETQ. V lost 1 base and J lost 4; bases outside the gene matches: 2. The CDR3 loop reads CASSLQLAGGETQYF. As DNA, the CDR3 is TGCGCCAGCAGCTTGCAACTAGCGGGAGGAGAGACCCAGTACTTC.

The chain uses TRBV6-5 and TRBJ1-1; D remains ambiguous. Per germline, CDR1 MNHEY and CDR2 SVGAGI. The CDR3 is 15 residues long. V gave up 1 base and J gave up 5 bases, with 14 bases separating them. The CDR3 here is CASSYYSAVGTEAFF. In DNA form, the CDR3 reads TGTGCCAGCAGTTACTACTCGGCAGTGGGGACTGAAGCTTTCTTT.

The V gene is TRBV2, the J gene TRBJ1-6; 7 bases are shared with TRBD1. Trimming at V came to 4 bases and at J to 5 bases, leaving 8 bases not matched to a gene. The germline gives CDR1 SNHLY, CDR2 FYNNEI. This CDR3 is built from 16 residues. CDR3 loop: CASSVGGAYNNSPLHF. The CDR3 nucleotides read TGTGCCAGCAGTGTAGGGGGCGCTTACAATAATTCACCCCTCCACTTT.

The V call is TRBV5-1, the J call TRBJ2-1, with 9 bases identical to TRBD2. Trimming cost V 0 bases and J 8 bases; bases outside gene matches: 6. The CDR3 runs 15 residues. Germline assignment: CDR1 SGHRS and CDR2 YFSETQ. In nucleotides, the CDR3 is TGCGCCAGCAGCTTGGTTCGAGCGGGAGGCTATGAGCAGTTCTTC. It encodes CASSLVRAGGYEQFF.

The CDR3 region has the DNA TGTGCCACCAAGGAACAGGGTAATGAAAAACTGTTTTTT. Its translation is CATKEQGNEKLFF. V is TRBV10-3 and J is TRBJ1-4; D might be TRBD1 (6 bases). There are 13 residues in the CDR3. Trimming shortened V by 10 bases and J by 4 bases, and 13 bases separated the two germline ends. Germline V gene data show CDR1 as ENHRY and CDR2 as SYGVKD.

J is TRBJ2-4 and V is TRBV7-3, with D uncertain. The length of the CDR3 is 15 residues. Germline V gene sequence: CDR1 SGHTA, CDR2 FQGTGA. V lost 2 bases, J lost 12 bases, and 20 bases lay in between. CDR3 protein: CASSLGPNQGGTQYF. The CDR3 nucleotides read TGTGCCAGCAGCTTAGGTCCCAATCAAGGCGGAACTCAGTACTTC.

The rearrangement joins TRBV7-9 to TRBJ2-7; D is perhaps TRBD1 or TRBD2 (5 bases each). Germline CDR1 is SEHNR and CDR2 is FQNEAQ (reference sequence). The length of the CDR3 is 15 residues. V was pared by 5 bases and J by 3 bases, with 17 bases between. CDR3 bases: TGTGCCAGCAGCCGACGACAGAAGGGAGACTACGAGCAGTACTTC. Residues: CASSRRQKGDYEQYF.

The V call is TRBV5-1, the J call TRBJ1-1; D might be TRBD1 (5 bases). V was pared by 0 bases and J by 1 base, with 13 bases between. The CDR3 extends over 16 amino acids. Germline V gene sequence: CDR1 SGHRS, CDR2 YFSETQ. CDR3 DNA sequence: TGCGCCAGCAGCTTGGCTGGGGGGTATGCGAACACTGAAGCTTTCTTT. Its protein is CASSLAGGYANTEAFF.

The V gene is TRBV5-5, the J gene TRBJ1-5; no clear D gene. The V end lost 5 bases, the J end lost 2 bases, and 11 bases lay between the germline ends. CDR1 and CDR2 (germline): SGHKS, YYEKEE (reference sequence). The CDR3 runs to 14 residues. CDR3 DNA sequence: TGTGCCAGCAGTAAAGGGCAGCGCAATCAGCCCCAGCATTTT. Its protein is CASSKGQRNQPQHF. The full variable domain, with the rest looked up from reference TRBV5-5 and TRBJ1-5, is DAGVTQSPTHLIKTRGQQVTLRCSPISGHKSVSWYQQVLGQGPQFIFQYYEKEERGRGNFPDRFSARQFPNYSSELNVNALLLGDSALYLCASSKGQRNQPQHFGDGTRLSIL.

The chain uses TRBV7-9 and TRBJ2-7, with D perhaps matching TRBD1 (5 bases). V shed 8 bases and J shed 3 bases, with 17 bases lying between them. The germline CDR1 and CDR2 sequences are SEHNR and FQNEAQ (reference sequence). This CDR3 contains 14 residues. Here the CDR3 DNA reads TGTGCCAGCCGACTTGATGGGGCGAACTACGAGCAGTACTTC. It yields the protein CASRLDGANYEQYF.

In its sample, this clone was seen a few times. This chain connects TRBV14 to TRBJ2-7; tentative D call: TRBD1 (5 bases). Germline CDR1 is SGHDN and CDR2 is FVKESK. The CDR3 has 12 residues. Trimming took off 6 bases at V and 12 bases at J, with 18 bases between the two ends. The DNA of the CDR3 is TGTGCCAGCAGTCAGGGTCGAGGATGGCGGTACTTC. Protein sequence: CASSQGRGWRYF.